These 10 T cell receptor beta chains share one sample of origin, sequenced in a study of cytomegalovirus exposure and HLA in healthy donors. Amplification used 60 Vbeta primers and 13 Jbeta primers. Profiled with immunoSEQ multiplex PCR; TCRdb holds only in-frame clones, not every one. This sample carries about 140,000 clones, around 80% of them seen once, and the ten largest clones take approximately 1.9%. Sequencing was performed on PBMCs. Receptors were obtained from a woman in her thirties or forties in good health and CMV-seronegative.

The chain employs TRBV4-2 and TRBJ1-4, with TRBD1 matching 11 bases. V lost 8 bases, J lost 4 bases, and 6 bases stayed unmatched. CDR1 is LGHNA, CDR2 YNFKEQ, per germline. The CDR3 spans 15 residues. In DNA, the CDR3 is TGTGCCAGCCGGACAGGGGGCTCTGGTAATGAAAAACTGTTTTTT. It is translated as CASRTGGSGNEKLFF.

The chain joins TRBV19 to TRBJ1-5; no clear D gene. The CDR3 is 14 amino acids. Trimming took 0 bases from V and 2 from J, leaving 5 bases between them. Germline CDR1 reads LNHDA; CDR2 reads SQIVND (reference sequence). The CDR3 nucleotides are TGTGCCAGTAGTATAGAGGCCGGCAATCAGCCCCAGCATTTT. Protein product: CASSIEAGNQPQHF.

This clone has just one count. The chain is built from TRBV5-1 and TRBJ2-1, with 9 bases fitting TRBD1. V lost 4 bases, J lost 5 bases, and 10 bases stayed unmatched. CDR1 SGHRS and CDR2 YFSETQ come from the germline V gene. The CDR3 totals 16 residues. In nucleotides, the CDR3 is TGCGCCAGCAGCCGTAGGTCGGACAGGGGAGACAATGAGCAGTTCTTC. Amino acid sequence: CASSRRSDRGDNEQFF. Drawing the rest from reference TRBV5-1 and TRBJ2-1, the complete variable domain is KAGVTQTPRYLIKTRGQQVTLSCSPISGHRSVSWYQQTPGQGLQFLFEYFSETQRNKGNFPGRFSGRQFSNSRSEMNVSTLELGDSALYLCASSRRSDRGDNEQFFGPGTRLTVL.

The V gene is TRBV11-2, the J gene TRBJ1-1; D ambiguous. Trimming removed 3 bases from V and 3 bases from J, with 11 bases in between. CDR1 and CDR2 (germline): SGHAT, FQNNGV. The length of the CDR3 is 14 residues. The DNA for the CDR3 is TGTGCCAGCAGCTTCACCCAGTACGACACTGAAGCTTTCTTT. Amino acid sequence: CASSFTQYDTEAFF.

The V and J genes are TRBV11-2 and TRBJ2-2; D possibly corresponds to TRBD1 (6 bases). The ends were cut back, 5 bases at V and 4 bases at J, with 11 bases in the middle. CDR1 is SGHAT, CDR2 FQNNGV, per germline. The CDR3 runs 14 residues. The CDR3 DNA sequence: TGTGCCAGCAGCCCATACAGGGCCACCGGGGAGCTGTTTTTT. This codes for CASSPYRATGELFF.

This chain connects TRBV14 to TRBJ2-5; tentative D call: TRBD1 (6 bases). V lost 1 base and J lost 5, with 17 bases in between. This CDR3 is 16 amino acids long. Germline V gene sequence: CDR1 SGHDN, CDR2 FVKESK. CDR3 in amino acids: CASSQGRVRGPETQYF. For the CDR3, the DNA is TGTGCCAGCAGCCAAGGACGCGTCAGGGGACCGGAGACCCAGTACTTC.

The table lists this clone with a few counts. The gene calls are TRBV5-1 and TRBJ2-1; TRBD1 might be the D (6 bases). Trimming stripped 4 bases from V and 4 bases from J, with 12 bases between. CDR3 length: 14 residues. CDR1 and CDR2 from the germline V gene are SGHRS and YFSETQ. CDR3 region: CASSHGQTYNEQFF. In nucleotides, the CDR3 is TGCGCCAGCAGCCACGGACAGACATACAATGAGCAGTTCTTC.

The chain employs TRBV10-3 and TRBJ2-1; 9 bases are shared with TRBD2. The germline V gene encodes CDR1 ENHRY and CDR2 SYGVKD. The trim removed 8 bases at V and 6 bases at J, leaving 5 bases unmatched. The CDR3 is 13 amino acids. DNA of the CDR3: TGTGCCATCCGCACTAGCGGGTCCAATGAGCAGTTCTTC. It encodes CAIRTSGSNEQFF.

The chain recombines TRBV7-9 with TRBJ1-5; 7 bases match TRBD1. From germline, CDR1 is SEHNR and CDR2 FQNEAQ (reference sequence). The V gene end was trimmed by 0 bases and the J gene end by 3 bases; junction bases not matched to a gene: 5. CDR3 size: 16 residues. The DNA of the CDR3 is TGTGCCAGCAGCTTAGCAGGGACAGCCAACAATCAGCCCCAGCATTTT. It yields the protein CASSLAGTANNQPQHF.

The chain uses TRBV19 and TRBJ1-3, with D possibly being TRBD1 (6 bases). The CDR3 sequence is 15 residues long. Germline loops: CDR1 LNHDA, CDR2 SQIVND (reference sequence). Between the trimmed V and J ends, which lost 8 bases and 4 bases, there was a span of 18 bases. The chain's CDR3 is CASRTQGIRGNTIYF. DNA of the CDR3: TGTGCCAGTCGAACCCAGGGGATCCGAGGAAACACCATATATTTT. The full variable domain, in which reference TRBV19 and TRBJ1-3 provide the parts outside the CDR3, is DGGITQSPKYLFRKEGQNVTLSCEQNLNHDAMYWYRQDPGQGLRLIYYSQIVNDFQKGDIAEGYSVSREKKESFPLTVTSAQKNPTAFYLCASRTQGIRGNTIYFGEGSWLTVV.